This is a list of T cell receptor beta chains from one sample in a study of blood T cell repertoires in COVID-19. The protocol was immunoSEQ multiplex PCR, while the TCRdb copy is restricted to in-frame clones and leaves out a portion. The sample yields 80,000 to 100,000 clones, roughly 80% seen once. Specimen: peripheral blood. The receptors shown here come from a woman aged 80 or older with active or convalescent COVID-19. Both conserved end residues are part of each CDR3. Fields, in order: J gene, V gene, CDR3 protein.

TRBJ2-3,TRBV2,CASSEGLGIADTQYF
TRBJ1-3,TRBV9,CASSVDNSGNTIYF
TRBJ2-1,TRBV5-4,CASSLAGRADNEQFF
TRBJ1-6,TRBV7-8,CASSLEQVYNSPLHF
TRBJ1-3,TRBV29-1,CSVTQGANSGNTIYF
TRBJ2-1,TRBV4-3,CASSQGTSPYNEQFF
TRBJ1-2,TRBV27,CASSLSSTVYGYTF
TRBJ1-3,TRBV18,CASSPPLTGVNTIYF
TRBJ1-6,TRBV14,CASSQETGSSPLHF
TRBJ2-5,TRBV5-1,CASSFGSGGKETQYF
TRBJ1-2,TRBV3-1/TRBV3-2,CASSLRVSDNYKGYTF
TRBJ2-7,TRBV5-4,CASSRQGYKSYEQYF
TRBJ2-4,TRBV6-5,CASTQDGAADIQYF
TRBJ1-1,TRBV5-1,CASSIETGVGTEAFF
TRBJ2-3,TRBV19,CASSLLGAGSTDTQYF
TRBJ2-2,TRBV7-9,CASRQGQGTGELFF
TRBJ2-3,TRBV6-2/TRBV6-3,CASSPTGGGDTQYF
TRBJ1-6,TRBV28,CASRGWDRAFSPLHF
TRBJ1-4,TRBV3-1/TRBV3-2,CASSQVIHGNEKLFF
TRBJ1-1,TRBV5-4,CASSLDRLEAFF
TRBJ2-1,TRBV5-1,CASSATSGGLNEQFF
TRBJ1-5,TRBV15,CATSRDWGLNQPQHF
TRBJ1-1,TRBV7-3,CASSLGQNTEAFF
TRBJ2-7,TRBV7-2,CASSFQGESYEQYF
TRBJ1-3,TRBV2,CATGGTGGFLNTIYF
TRBJ2-3,TRBV7-2,CASSENSGGAWDTQYF
TRBJ1-4,TRBV5-4,CASSLNRDEKLFF
TRBJ2-1,TRBV11-2,CASSPSSYNEQFF
TRBJ2-1,TRBV6-2/TRBV6-3,CASSYFTLAEGRREQFF
TRBJ2-1,TRBV25-1,CASSTLGSGNEQFF
TRBJ1-5,TRBV4-2,CASSQDIGVNQPQHF
TRBJ2-3,TRBV29-1,CSVEEGTGDTQYF
TRBJ2-7,TRBV28,CASSEVAGGGSYEQYF
TRBJ1-4,TRBV12-3/TRBV12-4,CASRLRANEKLFF
TRBJ1-1,TRBV9,CASSVEGGGTEAFF